The 18 T cell receptor beta chains below come from one sample, sequenced in a study of beta chain features in type 1 diabetes. Study observations and caveats: Researchers report that Type 1 diabetes patients had moderately but significantly shorter TCRB CDR3s across all four CD4+ subsets.

Sequenced material consisted of expressed TCRB transcripts (all of the isolated RNA was reverse transcribed). This table comes from immunoSEQ multiplex PCR, and its TCRdb copy is limited to in-frame clones, with some not included. This table has a few hundred thousand clones, approximately 15% appearing once. What these receptors recognize is not known. Sequenced sample: naive CD4+ T cells from blood. The source is a man aged 25-45 years with type 1 diabetes.

This clone occurred a few times. The J gene is TRBJ2-1, the V gene TRBV15; TRBD1 matches at 8 bases. The CDR3 runs 12 residues. J was trimmed by 16 bases and V by 0 bases; bases with no gene match: 5. Per the germline V gene, CDR1 is LNHNV and CDR2 is YYDKDF (reference sequence). In DNA form, the CDR3 reads TGTGCCACCAGCAGAGATAATGACAGGGGATTCTTC. Translation: CATSRDNDRGFF.

The chain joins TRBV12-2 to TRBJ1-1. TRBV12-2 is described as a pseudogene. The CDR3 spans 16 residues. The CDR3 region has the DNA TGTGCAAGTCGCTTAGCGCACGGGTGGAGAAACACTGAAGCTTTCTTT. It codes for CASRLAHGWRNTEAFF.

The chain has TRBV7-2 and TRBJ2-1; no clear D gene. CDR1 and CDR2 (germline): SGHTA, FQGNSA. Trimming removed 4 bases at V and 4 bases at J, with 8 bases between. This CDR3 spans 13 amino acids. Here the CDR3 reads CASSSSGYNEQFF. CDR3 nucleotide sequence: TGTGCCAGCAGCTCTTCAGGTTACAATGAGCAGTTCTTC.

This clone was recorded a few times. The V gene is TRBV2, the J gene TRBJ2-2; no firm D call. The CDR3 extends over 12 amino acids. Germline V CDR1 and CDR2: SNHLY, FYNNEI. Trimming removed 6 bases at V and 3 bases at J, with 5 bases between. The CDR3 loop reads CASSRDTGELFF. CDR3 bases: TGTGCCAGCAGCCGGGACACCGGGGAGCTGTTTTTT.

The rearrangement joins TRBV30 to TRBJ1-2; tentatively, D is TRBD1 (6 bases). V was clipped by 1 base and J by 0 bases, with 9 bases between them. Germline CDR1 is GTSNPN and CDR2 is SVGIG (reference sequence). The CDR3 has 14 residues. This CDR3 is CAWSAWTANYGYTF. The CDR3 nucleotides are TGTGCCTGGAGTGCCTGGACAGCTAACTATGGCTACACCTTC.

The chain employs TRBV21-1 and TRBJ2-7; the table assigns TRBD1, which was not confirmed against the DNA. TRBV21-1 is designated a pseudogene. This CDR3 spans 16 amino acids. CDR3 bases: TGTGCCAGCAGCAAAGTTGCCGCAGGCAGAGACTACGAGCAGTACTTC. Translated, it gives CASSKVAAGRDYEQYF.

This clone has more than one count but fewer than ten. The chain carries TRBV18 and TRBJ2-3; maybe TRBD1 (6 bases). V shed 1 base and J shed 0 bases, with 8 bases lying between them. This CDR3 comprises 15 residues. Germline CDR1 and CDR2: KGHSH and LQKENI. CDR3 DNA: TGTGCCAGCTCACCACAGGACAGTAGCACAGATACGCAGTATTTT. This translates into CASSPQDSSTDTQYF.

The chain uses TRBV2 and TRBJ1-1; 9 bases map to TRBD1. J gave up 5 bases and V 5 bases, and 9 bases lay outside the gene matches. The CDR3 loop spans 15 amino acids. Per germline, CDR1 SNHLY and CDR2 FYNNEI. CDR3: CASSPGGQGGTEAFF. For the CDR3, the DNA is TGTGCCAGCAGTCCTGGGGGACAGGGAGGAACTGAAGCTTTCTTT. Full variable domain (missing parts from reference TRBV2 and TRBJ1-1): EPEVTQTPSHQVTQMGQEVILRCVPISNHLYFYWYRQILGQKVEFLVSFYNNEISEKSEIFDDQFSVERPDGSNFTLKIRSTKLEDSAMYFCASSPGGQGGTEAFFGQGTRLTVV.

The table lists this clone with a few counts. The chain combines TRBV10-3 with TRBJ2-2, with D perhaps TRBD1 (5 bases). V lost 3 bases, J lost 0 bases, and 8 bases lay in between. This CDR3 is built from 15 residues. Germline V lookup: CDR1 ENHRY, CDR2 SYGVKD. This chain's CDR3 is CAISDRVTNTGELFF. The CDR3 DNA follows: TGTGCCATCAGTGACAGGGTAACGAACACCGGGGAGCTGTTTTTT.

A few counts support this clone. V is TRBV7-2 and J is TRBJ2-1; weak D call: TRBD2 (5 bases). The length of the CDR3 is 14 residues. Looked up from germline, CDR1 is SGHTA and CDR2 is FQGNSA. The V end lost 3 bases, the J end lost 7 bases, and 13 bases lay between the germline ends. The CDR3 here is CASSFGLPTNEQFF. The CDR3 DNA follows: TGTGCCAGCAGCTTCGGACTTCCGACGAATGAGCAGTTCTTC. The variable domain in full, completed from reference TRBV7-2 and TRBJ2-1, reads GAGVSQSPSNKVTEKGKDVELRCDPISGHTALYWYRQSLGQGLEFLIYFQGNSAPDKSGLPSDRFSAERTGGSVSTLTIQRTQQEDSAVYLCASSFGLPTNEQFFGPGTRLTVL.

The chain's CDR3 is CASSLAGDEQYF. The CDR3 DNA reads TGTGCCAGCAGCTTGGCCGGGGACGAGCAGTACTTC. The chain has TRBV5-4 and TRBJ2-7, with D possibly being TRBD2 (5 bases). The CDR3 covers 12 residues. In germline, CDR1 is SGHNT, CDR2 YYREEE (reference sequence). The germline V and J ends were trimmed by 0 bases and 5 bases, with 6 bases remaining between them.

The V call is TRBV6-1, the J call TRBJ2-7, with 7 bases identical to TRBD1. Per the germline V gene, CDR1 is MNHNS and CDR2 is SASEGT. CDR3 length: 14 amino acids. Unmatched junction bases numbered 13, after V lost 7 bases and J lost 7 bases. CDR3 region: CASTERDSDGEQYF. The CDR3 bases are TGTGCCAGCACCGAAAGGGACAGTGATGGGGAGCAGTACTTC.

This clone was found a few times. The chain joins TRBV19 to TRBJ1-1; a possible D gene is TRBD1 (5 bases). The V gene's germline CDR1 is LNHDA and CDR2 SQIVND (reference sequence). V lost 7 bases and J lost 1, with 19 bases in between. This CDR3 is 16 amino acids long. The CDR3 sequence: CASMGFKGRENTEAFF. The CDR3 region has the DNA TGTGCCAGTATGGGGTTCAAGGGCAGGGAGAACACTGAAGCTTTCTTT.

This rearrangement joins TRBV4-2 to TRBJ2-5; 9 nucleotides align to TRBD2. With V trimmed by 0 bases and J by 2 bases, 10 bases remained unmatched. Germline V gives CDR1 LGHNA, CDR2 YNFKEQ. This CDR3 has 18 amino acids. The CDR3 protein is CASSQDPSGGNYQETQYF. Written as DNA, the CDR3 is TGTGCCAGCAGCCAAGATCCGAGCGGGGGGAACTATCAAGAGACCCAGTACTTC.

Turning to this clone: At one end, the junction sequence differs from germline, possibly due to a read error. This chain joins TRBV7-7 and TRBJ2-5; D call uncertain. This CDR3 spans 12 amino acids. The germline V gene encodes CDR1 SSHAT and CDR2 FNYEAQ (reference sequence). The CDR3 DNA reads as TGTGCTAGCAGCCCCCTAGGAGAGACCCAGTACTTC. Amino acids: CASSPLGETQYF.

This chain uses TRBV7-2 with TRBJ2-7; D perhaps matches TRBD1 (6 bases). Between the trimmed V and J ends, which lost 1 base and 3 bases, there was a span of 7 bases. The CDR3 covers 13 residues. CDR1 is SGHTA, CDR2 FQGNSA, per germline. CDR3 amino acids: CASSLEQGYEQYF. The CDR3 nucleotides are TGTGCCAGCAGCTTAGAACAGGGCTACGAGCAGTACTTC.

CDR3 sequence reads: CASSDWSTNYGYTF. For the CDR3, the DNA is TGTGCCAGCAGTGATTGGAGTACGAACTATGGCTACACCTTC. This chain connects TRBV6-1 to TRBJ1-2; D remains ambiguous. V was trimmed by 3 bases and J by 2 bases, leaving 10 bases between them. This CDR3 is built from 14 residues. Per germline, CDR1 MNHNS and CDR2 SASEGT.

This clone occurred a few times. The chain recombines TRBV11-2 with TRBJ1-6; D gene ambiguous. Trimming left V 6 bases short and J 3 bases short, with 12 bases between. Germline values: CDR1 SGHAT, CDR2 FQNNGV. The CDR3 sequence is 15 residues long. The CDR3 protein is CASREGVGYNSPLHF. In DNA, the CDR3 is TGTGCCAGCAGGGAGGGTGTGGGCTATAATTCACCCCTCCACTTT. The whole variable domain, filled in from reference TRBV11-2 and TRBJ1-6, reads EAGVAQSPRYKIIEKRQSVAFWCNPISGHATLYWYQQILGQGPKLLIQFQNNGVVDDSQLPKDRFSAERLKGVDSTLKIQPAKLEDSAVYLCASREGVGYNSPLHFGNGTRLTVT.